Shown below are 18 T cell receptor beta chains from a single sample sequenced in a study of blood T cell repertoires in COVID-19. Using immunoSEQ multiplex PCR, the repertoire was profiled, and TCRdb retains in-frame clones only, with some absent. This sample has around 370,000 clones, with more than 75% found just once. The sample comprised peripheral blood. Source of these receptors: a woman in her forties or fifties with COVID-19, enrolled during active disease.

The chain uses TRBV7-9 and TRBJ1-1, with unresolved D. This CDR3 region has 13 residues. Looked up from germline, CDR1 is SEHNR and CDR2 is FQNEAQ (reference sequence). V lost 1 base, J lost 8 bases, and 11 bases lay in between. In DNA, the CDR3 is TGTGCCAGCAGCTTAGATCCTCTGAGGGAAGCTTTCTTT. Residues: CASSLDPLREAFF.

This clone showed up just a few times. The chain combines TRBV6-2 or TRBV6-3 with TRBJ1-1; D is uncertain. CDR1 is MNHEY and CDR2 is SVGEGT in the germline V gene. The germline V and J ends were trimmed by 5 bases and 2 bases, with 18 bases remaining between them. CDR3 size: 16 residues. The CDR3 here is CASSRQILTINTEAFF. The CDR3 DNA reads TGTGCCAGCAGTCGCCAGATCCTTACAATCAACACTGAAGCTTTCTTT.

The rearrangement uses TRBV25-1 and TRBJ2-5; D perhaps matches TRBD2 (6 bases). This CDR3 has 14 residues. Germline V lookup: CDR1 MGHDK, CDR2 SYGVNS. The germline V and J ends were trimmed by 2 bases and 7 bases, with 14 bases remaining between them. In DNA, the CDR3 is TGTGCCAGCAGTGAACAACCGGGAGCGGGGACCCAGTACTTC. As protein: CASSEQPGAGTQYF. Variable domain in full (rest from reference TRBV25-1 and TRBJ2-5): EADIYQTPRYLVIGTGKKITLECSQTMGHDKMYWYQQDPGMELHLIHYSYGVNSTEKGDLSSESTVSRIRTEHFPLTLESARPSHTSQYLCASSEQPGAGTQYFGPGTRLLVL.

On this clone: Other DNA sequences from this sample encode an identical CDR3 as well. The rearrangement joins TRBV6-5 to TRBJ2-7; 9 bases fit TRBD1. CDR1 is MNHEY, CDR2 SVGAGI, per germline. The CDR3 spans 15 residues. Trimming removed 2 bases from V and 0 bases from J; junction bases left unmatched: 2. CDR3 bases: TGTGCCAGCAGTTACGGACAGGGGAGCTCCTACGAGCAGTACTTC. Protein: CASSYGQGSSYEQYF.

The rearrangement joins TRBV29-1 to TRBJ1-1, with 9 bases lining up with TRBD1. CDR3 length equals 12 residues. Trimming at V came to 4 bases and at J to 7 bases, leaving 4 bases not matched to a gene. Germline CDR1 is SQVTM and CDR2 is ANQGSEA. The DNA for the CDR3 is TGCAGCGTTGGGACAGGGGATGATGAAGCTTTCTTT. Amino acid sequence: CSVGTGDDEAFF.

The count of this clone is one. CDR3 DNA: TGTGCCAGCAGCTTCCGGGACAGGGGCACAGATACGCAGTATTTT. Amino acid sequence: CASSFRDRGTDTQYF. The chain couples TRBV3-1 (or the pseudogene TRBV3-2) to TRBJ2-3; 9 nucleotides line up with TRBD1. The CDR3 is 15 residues long. Germline values: CDR1 LGHDT, CDR2 YNNKEL (reference sequence). V was pared by 5 bases and J by 1 base, with 4 bases of the junction left unmatched.

V and J are TRBV27 and TRBJ1-2, with 8 bases that match TRBD1. The CDR3 runs to 13 residues. With 6 bases clipped from V and 8 bases from J, the junction kept 8 bases outside the gene matches. Germline values: CDR1 MNHEY, CDR2 SMNVEV (reference sequence). The CDR3 nucleotides are TGTGCCAGCAGCCCTAGGACAGGGAGAGGCTACACCTTC. It yields the protein CASSPRTGRGYTF.

The CDR3 DNA reads as TGTGCCATATCAGGGGAGCGGGGTGAAAAACTGTTTTTT. This gives the protein CAISGERGEKLFF. This chain connects TRBV6-5 to TRBJ1-4; possibly TRBD1 for D (6 bases). Between the trimmed V and J ends, which lost 10 bases and 7 bases, there was a span of 16 bases. Germline-derived CDR1 and CDR2 are MNHEY and SVGAGI. The CDR3 runs 13 residues.

The chain joins TRBV20-1 to TRBJ1-4, with 8 bases identical to TRBD1. Germline V gene lookup returns CDR1 DFQATT and CDR2 SNEGSKA (reference sequence). The CDR3 runs 14 residues. Trimming at V came to 3 bases and at J to 8 bases, leaving 8 bases not matched to a gene. This CDR3 reads CSASPDRDREKLFF. CDR3 coding DNA: TGCAGTGCTAGTCCGGACAGGGATAGGGAAAAACTGTTTTTT.

The rearrangement links TRBV19 to TRBJ1-2, with D unclear. Trimming removed 4 bases at V and 2 bases at J, with 11 bases between. From germline, CDR1 is LNHDA and CDR2 SQIVND (reference sequence). This CDR3 comprises 14 residues. CDR3 protein: CASSKPGLNYGYTF. The CDR3 region has the DNA TGTGCCAGTAGTAAACCCGGACTCAACTATGGCTACACCTTC.

CDR3 bases: TGCGCCAGCAGCATACTGAACAGGGGAAACTATGGCTACACCTTC. The encoded protein is CASSILNRGNYGYTF. The gene calls are TRBV5-1 and TRBJ1-2; 7 bases are shared with TRBD1. CDR1 SGHRS and CDR2 YFSETQ come from the germline V gene. V shed 4 bases, J shed 2 bases, and the junction held 8 bases outside the gene matches. The CDR3 consists of 15 residues.

The rearrangement links TRBV5-1 to TRBJ2-1; 9 nucleotides agree with TRBD1. Trimming removed 6 bases from V and 6 bases from J; junction bases left unmatched: 19. Germline loops: CDR1 SGHRS, CDR2 YFSETQ. The CDR3 has 18 amino acids. This chain's CDR3 is CASNRQGGGITTSNEQFF. CDR3 bases: TGCGCCAGCAACCGACAGGGGGGTGGGATTACTACAAGCAATGAGCAGTTCTTC.

CDR3 coding DNA: TGTGCCTTGACCAAGGGACAGCTTACCTACGAGCAGTACTTC. Translated: CALTKGQLTYEQYF. The chain joins TRBV30 to TRBJ2-7, with 7 nucleotides matching TRBD1. Germline V gives CDR1 GTSNPN, CDR2 SVGIG (reference sequence). V lost 7 bases and J lost 2; bases outside the gene matches: 11. The CDR3 totals 14 residues.

This chain links TRBV2 with TRBJ2-7, with 7 bases that match TRBD1. Trimming removed 7 bases from V and 7 bases from J; junction bases left unmatched: 10. The CDR3 extends over 13 amino acids. CDR1 is SNHLY, CDR2 FYNNEI, per germline. The CDR3 reads CASTGTVIWEQYF. CDR3 DNA: TGTGCCAGCACTGGGACAGTGATTTGGGAGCAGTACTTC. Together with reference TRBV2 and TRBJ2-7, the CDR3 gives the full variable domain: EPEVTQTPSHQVTQMGQEVILRCVPISNHLYFYWYRQILGQKVEFLVSFYNNEISEKSEIFDDQFSVERPDGSNFTLKIRSTKLEDSAMYFCASTGTVIWEQYFGPGTRLTVT.

This chain connects TRBV5-1 to TRBJ1-2; a weak D match, TRBD1 (5 bases). The CDR3 consists of 14 residues. The germline V gene encodes CDR1 SGHRS and CDR2 YFSETQ. V gave up 3 bases and J gave up 0 bases, with 9 bases separating them. CDR3 region: CASSSWTTNYGYTF. The CDR3, as DNA: TGCGCCAGCAGCTCGTGGACAACTAACTATGGCTACACCTTC.

The chain employs TRBV12-5 and TRBJ1-5; 11 bases are a match to TRBD1. Losses at the gene ends were 1 base for V and 2 bases for J; bases not matched to a gene: 10. Germline V gene lookup returns CDR1 LGHNT and CDR2 FRNRAP. CDR3 length: 19 residues. The CDR3 is CASGLGALGQGEGNQPQHF. The CDR3 region has the DNA TGTGCTAGTGGTTTGGGAGCATTGGGACAGGGGGAGGGCAATCAGCCCCAGCATTTT.

The rearrangement links TRBV11-2 to TRBJ1-2; TRBD1 matches at 11 bases. Germline lookup yields CDR1 SGHAT and CDR2 FQNNGV. The CDR3 has 12 residues. The trim removed 5 bases at V and 11 bases at J, leaving 4 bases unmatched. Here the CDR3 reads CASSPWDRGYTF. The CDR3 nucleotides read TGTGCCAGCAGCCCATGGGACAGGGGGTACACCTTC.

The rearrangement links TRBV3-1 (or the pseudogene TRBV3-2) to TRBJ2-7; the match to TRBD1 covers 8 bases. Trimming removed 3 bases from V and 5 bases from J; junction bases left unmatched: 9. CDR3 size: 15 residues. Germline V lookup: CDR1 LGHDT, CDR2 YNNKEL (reference sequence). For the CDR3, the DNA is TGTGCCAGCAGCCAGGGAGGACAGGGAATTAACGAGCAGTACTTC. This translates into CASSQGGQGINEQYF.